A single sample is the source of the 10 T cell receptor beta chains below, sequenced in a study of T cells after yellow fever vaccination. TCRdb independently ran MiXCR on the 5' RACE reads; one entry per CDR3 protein. Of roughly 140,000 distinct CDR3 sequences listed, about 7.7% are singletons. Sample: CD4+ T cells sorted from PBMCs, taken 5 days after the yellow fever booster vaccination. These receptors originate from a man aged 25-45 years who received the YFV17D yellow fever vaccine.

This clonotype was seen many times. V usage is TRBV5-5 and J usage is TRBJ2-7; D remains unclear. V was clipped by 1 base and J by 3 bases, with 17 bases between them. CDR3 length equals 16 residues. Germline-derived CDR1 and CDR2 are SGHKS and YYEKEE (reference sequence). As DNA, the CDR3 is TGTGCCAGCAGCTTGTCCTGGAGTCGGCAGCTCTACGAGCAGTACTTC. Its translation is CASSLSWSRQLYEQYF.

Ten or more counts support this clonotype. V is TRBV20-1 and J is TRBJ1-4; 9 bases fit TRBD1. Trimming cost V 0 bases and J 1 base; bases outside gene matches: 9. The CDR3 loop spans 18 amino acids. Germline V gene lookup returns CDR1 DFQATT and CDR2 SNEGSKA (reference sequence). CDR3 amino acids: CSARDSRDRALTNEKLFF. The CDR3 coding sequence is TGCAGTGCTAGAGATTCCCGGGACAGGGCCCTAACTAATGAAAAACTGTTTTTT.

This clonotype has more than one count but fewer than ten. The rearrangement joins TRBV7-9 to TRBJ2-1; 9 nucleotides match TRBD1. J was trimmed by 5 bases and V by 1 base; bases with no gene match: 3. The germline V gene encodes CDR1 SEHNR and CDR2 FQNEAQ (reference sequence). The CDR3 covers 15 residues. DNA for the CDR3: TGTGCCAGCAGCTTAGGGACAGGGGCGAACAATGAGCAGTTCTTC. This sequence encodes CASSLGTGANNEQFF.

There are many counts of this clonotype. CDR3 protein: CASSNFRGNEKLFF. DNA of the CDR3: TGTGCCAGCAGTAACTTCCGGGGAAACGAAAAACTGTTTTTT. This chain connects TRBV6-5 to TRBJ1-4; unclear D gene. The CDR3 runs to 14 residues. Germline-derived CDR1 and CDR2 are MNHEY and SVGAGI. Trimming cost V 5 bases and J 8 bases, with 15 bases left between them.

This clonotype was found many times. The CDR3 region has the DNA TGCAGCGTCCTCGGTGGGGGCAAAGGCACAGATACGCAGTATTTT. Its translation is CSVLGGGKGTDTQYF. The chain is built from TRBV29-1 and TRBJ2-3; weak D call: TRBD1 (6 bases). V was shortened by 6 bases and J by 1 base, with 17 bases between the two germline ends. CDR3 length: 15 amino acids. CDR1 and CDR2 (germline): SQVTM, ANQGSEA.

This clonotype has at least ten counts. The chain has TRBV7-9 and TRBJ2-1; a possible D gene is TRBD2 (6 bases). V was trimmed by 4 bases and J by 9 bases, leaving 16 bases between them. The CDR3 is 14 residues long. CDR1 is SEHNR, CDR2 FQNEAQ, per germline (reference sequence). CDR3 residues: CASSSHFTSSEQFF. As DNA, the CDR3 is TGTGCCAGCAGCTCTCACTTCACTAGCAGTGAGCAGTTCTTC.

This clonotype appeared many times. J is TRBJ1-5 and V is TRBV6-6; D not certain. Trimming removed 2 bases at V and 4 bases at J, with 6 bases between. The CDR3 consists of 13 residues. Germline CDR1 reads MNHNY; CDR2 reads SVGAGI (reference sequence). The CDR3 nucleotides read TGTGCCAGCAGTTACCGGGAGAATCAGCCCCAGCATTTT. Its protein is CASSYRENQPQHF.

This clonotype showed up many times. The CDR3 nucleotides are TGCAGTGCTCCCGGGACTGGGAACACTGAAGCTTTCTTT. The encoded protein is CSAPGTGNTEAFF. This chain uses TRBV20-1 with TRBJ1-1; tentative D call: TRBD1 (5 bases). Trimming left V 5 bases short and J 1 base short, with 11 bases between. Germline V lookup: CDR1 DFQATT, CDR2 SNEGSKA (reference sequence). The CDR3 is 13 residues long.

This clonotype was seen at least ten times. This chain joins TRBV5-6 and TRBJ1-1, with a weak D call TRBD1 (5 bases). The V gene lost 5 bases and the J gene lost 10 bases, with 18 bases spanning the gap. CDR1 SGHDT and CDR2 YYEEEE come from the germline V gene. This CDR3 comprises 13 residues. This CDR3 is CASSYWEGRRAFF. CDR3 DNA sequence: TGTGCCAGCAGTTATTGGGAGGGGCGTCGAGCTTTCTTT.

There are a few counts of this clonotype. The chain uses TRBV5-4 and TRBJ2-7; 9 nucleotides align to TRBD1. This CDR3 spans 15 amino acids. The V and J ends lost 3 bases and 3 bases, in that order; junction bases with no gene match: 7. Germline loops: CDR1 SGHNT, CDR2 YYREEE (reference sequence). CDR3 region: CASSSKDRGSYEQYF. The CDR3 DNA is TGTGCCAGCAGCTCCAAGGACAGGGGCAGCTACGAGCAGTACTTC.